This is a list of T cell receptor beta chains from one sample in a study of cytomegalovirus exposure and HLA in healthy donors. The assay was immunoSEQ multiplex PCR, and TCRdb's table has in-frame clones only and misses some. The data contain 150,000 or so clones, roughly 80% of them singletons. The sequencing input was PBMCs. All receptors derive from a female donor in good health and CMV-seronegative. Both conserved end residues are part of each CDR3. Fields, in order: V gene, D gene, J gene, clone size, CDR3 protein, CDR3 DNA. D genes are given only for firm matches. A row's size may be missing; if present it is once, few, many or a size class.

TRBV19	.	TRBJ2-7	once	CATASSGFEQYF	TGTGCCACCGCCTCCTCAGGGTTCGAGCAGTACTTC
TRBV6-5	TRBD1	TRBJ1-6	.	CASSSDRLYGSPLHF	TGTGCCAGCAGTTCGGACAGGCTATACGGTTCACCCCTCCACTTT
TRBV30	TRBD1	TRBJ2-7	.	CAWSVLTGPAYEQYF	TGTGCCTGGAGCGTGCTGACAGGGCCGGCTTACGAGCAGTACTTC
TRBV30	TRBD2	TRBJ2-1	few	CAWSQPGWREAGDEQFF	TGTGCCTGGAGTCAACCAGGCTGGCGGGAGGCTGGCGATGAGCAGTTCTTC
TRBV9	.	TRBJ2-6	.	CASSARQDPSGANVLTF	TGTGCCAGCAGCGCCCGACAGGACCCCTCTGGGGCCAACGTCCTGACTTTC
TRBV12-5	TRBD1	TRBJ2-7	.	CASGQGSGEQYF	TGTGCTAGCGGACAGGGGTCTGGGGAGCAGTACTTC
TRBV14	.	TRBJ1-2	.	CASSQDRAGYGYTF	TGTGCCAGCAGCCAAGACAGGGCTGGTTATGGCTACACCTTC
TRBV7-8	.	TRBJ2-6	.	CASSANRFPSGANVLTF	TGTGCCAGCAGCGCGAACAGGTTCCCCTCTGGGGCCAACGTCCTGACTTTC
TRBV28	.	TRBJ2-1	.	CASSAPTNHNEQFF	TGTGCCAGCAGTGCCCCGACAAATCACAATGAGCAGTTCTTC
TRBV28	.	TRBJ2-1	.	CASRDYSYNEQFF	TGTGCCAGCAGGGACTACTCCTACAATGAGCAGTTCTTC
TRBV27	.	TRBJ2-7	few	CASSFQLRPTGEQYF	TGTGCCAGCAGTTTTCAGCTTCGACCCACGGGCGAGCAGTACTTC
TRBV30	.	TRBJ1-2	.	CAWSQQGIYGYTF	TGTGCCTGGAGCCAACAGGGCATCTATGGCTACACCTTC
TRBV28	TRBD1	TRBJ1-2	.	CASSLARGRGYTF	TGTGCCAGCAGTTTAGCGAGGGGGCGAGGCTACACCTTC
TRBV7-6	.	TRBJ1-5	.	CASSPQDNQPQHF	TGTGCCAGCAGCCCCCAGGACAATCAGCCCCAGCATTTT
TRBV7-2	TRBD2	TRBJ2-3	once	CASSTAGVRTDTQYF	TGTGCCAGCAGCACAGCGGGAGTTCGAACAGATACGCAGTATTTT
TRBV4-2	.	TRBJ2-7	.	CASSQGDTTSREQYF	TGTGCCAGCAGCCAAGGCGATACGACTAGTCGCGAGCAGTACTTC
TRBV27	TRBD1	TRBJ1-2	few	CASSFGGQGSLYGYTF	TGTGCCAGCAGTTTCGGGGGACAGGGATCCCTTTATGGCTACACCTTC
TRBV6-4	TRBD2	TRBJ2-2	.	CASSPSGGNAGELFF	TGTGCCAGCAGTCCAAGCGGGGGGAACGCCGGGGAGCTGTTTTTT
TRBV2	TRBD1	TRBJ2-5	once	CANKDRSRETQYF	TGTGCCAACAAGGACAGGAGTCGAGAGACCCAGTACTTC
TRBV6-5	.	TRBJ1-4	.	CASSYQGRGEKLFF	TGTGCCAGCAGTTACCAGGGCCGGGGGGAAAAACTGTTTTTT
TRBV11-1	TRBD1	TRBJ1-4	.	CATSTGLGEKLFF	TGTGCCACATCGACAGGGTTGGGAGAAAAACTGTTTTTT
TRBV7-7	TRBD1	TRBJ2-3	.	CASSFRQGSDTQYF	TGTGCTAGCAGCTTCCGACAGGGTTCAGATACGCAGTATTTT
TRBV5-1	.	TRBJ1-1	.	CASRQGQLNTEAFF	TGCGCCAGCCGCCAAGGACAGTTGAACACTGAAGCTTTCTTT
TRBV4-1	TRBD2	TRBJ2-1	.	CASSRGLAGPNEQFF	TGCGCCAGCAGCCGGGGACTAGCGGGACCCAATGAGCAGTTCTTC
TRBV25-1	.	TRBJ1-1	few	CASSEPPESSRAFF	TGTGCCAGCAGTGAGCCCCCGGAGTCTTCGAGAGCTTTCTTT
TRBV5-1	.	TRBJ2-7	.	CASSFWWDTVYEQYF	TGCGCCAGCAGCTTCTGGTGGGACACAGTTTACGAGCAGTACTTC
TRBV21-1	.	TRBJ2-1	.	CASSRKGISRSSGLYNEQFF	TGTGCCAGCAGTCGAAAGGGGATATCTAGATCTAGCGGGTTATACAATGAGCAGTTCTTC
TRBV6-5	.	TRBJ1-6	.	CASSYTREQSRSPLHF	TGTGCCAGCAGTTATACCAGAGAACAGTCTCGCTCACCCCTCCACTTT